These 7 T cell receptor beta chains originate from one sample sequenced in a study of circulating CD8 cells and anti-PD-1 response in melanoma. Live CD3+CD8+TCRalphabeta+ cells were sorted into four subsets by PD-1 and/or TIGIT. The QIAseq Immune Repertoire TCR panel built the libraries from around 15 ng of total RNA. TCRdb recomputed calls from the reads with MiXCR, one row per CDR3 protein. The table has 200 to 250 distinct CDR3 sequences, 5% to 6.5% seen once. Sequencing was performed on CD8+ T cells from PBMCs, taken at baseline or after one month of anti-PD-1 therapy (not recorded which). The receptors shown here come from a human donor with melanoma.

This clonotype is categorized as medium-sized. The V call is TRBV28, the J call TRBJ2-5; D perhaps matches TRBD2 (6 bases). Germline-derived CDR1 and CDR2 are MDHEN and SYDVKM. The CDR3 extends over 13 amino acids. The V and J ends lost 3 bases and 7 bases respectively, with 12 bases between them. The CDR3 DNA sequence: TGTGCCAGCAGTTTGGGACTCTCGGGGACCCAGTACTTC. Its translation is CASSLGLSGTQYF.

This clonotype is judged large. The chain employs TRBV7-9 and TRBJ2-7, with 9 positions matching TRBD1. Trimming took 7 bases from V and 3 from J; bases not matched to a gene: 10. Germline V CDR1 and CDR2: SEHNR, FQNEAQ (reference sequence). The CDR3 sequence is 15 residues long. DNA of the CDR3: TGTGCCAGCACGGACACCGGGACAGGGCACTACGAGCAGTACTTC. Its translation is CASTDTGTGHYEQYF.

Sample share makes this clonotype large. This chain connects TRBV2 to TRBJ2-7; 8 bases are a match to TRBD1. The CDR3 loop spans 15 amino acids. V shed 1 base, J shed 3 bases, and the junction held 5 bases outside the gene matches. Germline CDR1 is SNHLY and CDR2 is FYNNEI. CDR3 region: CASSEGYRGFYEQYF. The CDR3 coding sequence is TGTGCCAGCAGTGAAGGGTACAGGGGGTTCTACGAGCAGTACTTC.

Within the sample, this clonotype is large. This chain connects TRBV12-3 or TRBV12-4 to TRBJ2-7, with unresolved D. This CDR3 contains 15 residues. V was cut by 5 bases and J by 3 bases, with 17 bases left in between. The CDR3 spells CASSPGFSKHYEQYF. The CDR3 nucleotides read TGTGCCAGCAGTCCCGGTTTCTCCAAACACTACGAGCAGTACTTC.

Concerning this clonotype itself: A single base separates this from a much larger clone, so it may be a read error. CDR3 sequence (DNA): TGTGCCAGCAGCCGTTCCGACAGGATCCCGTACGAGCAGTACTTC. Protein sequence: CASSRSDRIPYEQYF. The chain has TRBV5-4 and TRBJ2-7, with a possible D match to TRBD1 (6 bases). The CDR3 totals 15 residues. CDR1 is SGHNT and CDR2 is YYREEE in the germline V gene (reference sequence). The V gene lost 4 bases and the J gene lost 4 bases, with 18 bases spanning the gap.

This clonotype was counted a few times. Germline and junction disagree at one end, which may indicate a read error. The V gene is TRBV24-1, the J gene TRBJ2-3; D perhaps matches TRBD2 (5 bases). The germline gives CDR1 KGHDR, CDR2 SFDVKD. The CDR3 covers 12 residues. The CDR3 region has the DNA TGTGCCTCCAGTGACATAGGACTGACACAGTATTTT. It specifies CASSDIGLTQYF.

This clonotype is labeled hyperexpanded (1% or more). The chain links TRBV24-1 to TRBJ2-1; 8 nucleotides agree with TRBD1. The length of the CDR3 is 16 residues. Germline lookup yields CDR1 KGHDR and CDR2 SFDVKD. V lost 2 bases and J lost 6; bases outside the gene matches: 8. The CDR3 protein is CATSDSGTGEINEQFF. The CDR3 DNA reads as TGTGCCACCAGTGATTCCGGGACAGGAGAAATCAATGAGCAGTTCTTC.